This TCR beta chain was captured by sequencing in a study of shared clonotypes between healthy human individuals. Clones were sequenced by immunoSEQ multiplex PCR, and TCRdb holds only the in-frame ones, with some missing. The table includes 2 million to 3 million clones, roughly 92% detected once. The CDR3 extends over 15 amino acids. V was trimmed by 3 bases and J by 0 bases, leaving 9 bases between them. In germline, CDR1 is MDHEN, CDR2 SYDVKM. The V call is TRBV28, the J call TRBJ1-3; D not resolved. The sequence derives from a man in his late teens or twenties in good health. The sequenced material came from naive CD4+ T cells sorted from blood. Subset meaning: CD45RA+ positively selected. CDR3 nucleotides: TGTGCCAGCAGTTTTGCGGACCTCTCTGGAAACACCATATATTTT. This sequence encodes CASSFADLSGNTIYF.